The 13 T cell receptor beta chains listed next were all sequenced from one sample in a study of cytomegalovirus exposure and HLA in healthy donors. Measured with immunoSEQ multiplex PCR; TCRdb has only the in-frame clones, and not every one. The table shows fewer than 250,000 clones, with over 80% occurring only once. Input material: PBMCs. The receptors shown here come from a woman aged 30 to 39 in good health and CMV-seropositive.

In regard to this clone: At the DNA level, this CDR3 is encoded by other sequences in the same sample as well. The V gene is TRBV27, the J gene TRBJ2-7; weak D call: TRBD2 (6 bases). Germline V gene sequence: CDR1 MNHEY, CDR2 SMNVEV (reference sequence). The length of the CDR3 is 14 residues. V was shortened by 2 bases and J by 4 bases, with 12 bases between the two germline ends. The chain's CDR3 is CASSLKGSGYEQYF. Written as DNA, the CDR3 is TGTGCCAGCAGTTTAAAGGGGAGCGGGTACGAGCAGTACTTC.

The chain links TRBV27 to TRBJ1-2, with 7 nucleotides matching TRBD1. Germline V gene data show CDR1 as MNHEY and CDR2 as SMNVEV (reference sequence). Losses at the gene ends were 5 bases for V and 4 bases for J; bases not matched to a gene: 4. This CDR3 region has 13 residues. In DNA, the CDR3 is TGTGCCAGCAGTCTCCGGACAGGCTATGGCTACACCTTC. Amino acids: CASSLRTGYGYTF.

This rearrangement joins TRBV6-5 to TRBJ1-1, with TRBD1 identical over 7 bases. CDR1 is MNHEY and CDR2 is SVGAGI in the germline V gene. The V segment lost 5 bases and the J segment 0 bases; nucleotides outside the gene matches: 6. The CDR3 spans 15 residues. The CDR3 sequence is CASSRQGGMNTEAFF. In DNA form, the CDR3 reads TGTGCCAGCAGTCGACAGGGTGGAATGAACACTGAAGCTTTCTTT.

V and J are TRBV19 and TRBJ1-2; D gene unclear. The CDR3 contains 13 residues. Per the germline V gene, CDR1 is LNHDA and CDR2 is SQIVND (reference sequence). Trimming cost V 6 bases and J 8 bases, with 16 bases left between them. The CDR3 coding sequence is TGTGCCAGTAGGGGTACTGGAGGTAGGGGCTACACCTTC. This gives the protein CASRGTGGRGYTF.

This chain joins TRBV30 and TRBJ2-7; a weak D match, TRBD1 (5 bases). This CDR3 has 12 amino acids. Trimming took off 2 bases at V and 3 bases at J, with 8 bases between the two ends. In germline, CDR1 is GTSNPN, CDR2 SVGIG (reference sequence). The DNA for the CDR3 is TGTGCCTGGAGTAAGCAGGGCTACGAGCAGTACTTC. It codes for CAWSKQGYEQYF. The full variable domain, with the rest looked up from reference TRBV30 and TRBJ2-7, is SQTIHQWPATLVQPVGSPLSLECTVEGTSNPNLYWYRQAAGRGLQLLFYSVGIGQISSEVPQNLSASRPQDRQFILSSKKLLLSDSGFYLCAWSKQGYEQYFGPGTRLTVT.

The J gene is TRBJ1-5, the V gene TRBV30; D ambiguous. CDR1 is GTSNPN, CDR2 SVGIG, per germline (reference sequence). The CDR3 loop spans 12 amino acids. The V gene lost 2 bases and the J gene lost 5 bases, with 7 bases spanning the gap. The CDR3 bases are TGTGCCTGGAGTAGGGTCGATCAGCCCCAGCATTTT. Translating gives CAWSRVDQPQHF.

This clone was found a few times. This sequence joins TRBV10-2 and TRBJ2-1; D possibly corresponds to TRBD2 (6 bases). Trimming shortened V by 2 bases and J by 5 bases, and 7 bases separated the two germline ends. CDR1 and CDR2 from the germline V gene are WSHSY and SAAADI. CDR3 length: 13 amino acids. This CDR3 reads CASSERENNEQFF. The CDR3 region has the DNA TGCGCCAGCAGTGAGCGGGAGAACAATGAGCAGTTCTTC.

The chain recombines TRBV19 with TRBJ2-1, with 7 bases lining up with TRBD1. This CDR3 is built from 15 residues. With 5 bases clipped from V and 10 bases from J, the junction kept 14 bases outside the gene matches. Germline V gene lookup returns CDR1 LNHDA and CDR2 SQIVND (reference sequence). CDR3 in DNA: TGTGCCAGTAGTTCAGGACAGGTTCGTTCAGTAGAGCAGTTCTTC. As protein: CASSSGQVRSVEQFF.

The chain joins TRBV6-5 to TRBJ1-2; D might be TRBD1 (6 bases). The V end lost 5 bases, the J end lost 7 bases, and 17 bases lay between the germline ends. There are 14 residues in the CDR3. The germline CDR1 and CDR2 sequences are MNHEY and SVGAGI. CDR3 sequence: CASSLSPGEAGYTF. In DNA form, the CDR3 reads TGTGCCAGCAGTCTCTCGCCAGGGGAAGCTGGCTACACCTTC.

This chain links TRBV4-1 with TRBJ1-3; D not resolved. Germline-derived CDR1 and CDR2 are MGHRA and YSYEKL. Trimming pared 4 bases from V and 5 bases from J, leaving 6 bases between. The CDR3 is made up of 12 amino acids. The CDR3 region has the DNA TGCGCCAGCAGCCCCGACAGAAACACCATATATTTT. Translating gives CASSPDRNTIYF.

This rearrangement joins TRBV30 to TRBJ2-7; a possible D gene is TRBD1 (5 bases). The CDR3 sequence is 13 residues long. Germline values: CDR1 GTSNPN, CDR2 SVGIG (reference sequence). V was shortened by 5 bases and J by 4 bases, with 15 bases between the two germline ends. CDR3 protein: CAWHRSGFYEQYF. CDR3 in DNA: TGTGCCTGGCACAGGAGTGGATTTTACGAGCAGTACTTC. Based on the CDR3 plus reference TRBV30 and TRBJ2-7, the full variable domain is SQTIHQWPATLVQPVGSPLSLECTVEGTSNPNLYWYRQAAGRGLQLLFYSVGIGQISSEVPQNLSASRPQDRQFILSSKKLLLSDSGFYLCAWHRSGFYEQYFGPGTRLTVT.

The V call is TRBV30, the J call TRBJ1-2, with D possibly matching TRBD1 (5 bases). The CDR3 consists of 14 residues. The ends were cut back, 4 bases at V and 4 bases at J, with 16 bases in the middle. Germline CDR1 GTSNPN, CDR2 SVGIG (reference sequence). CDR3 nucleotide sequence: TGTGCCTGGACCTTACCCGGGACGGGCTATGGCTACACCTTC. Protein: CAWTLPGTGYGYTF. The variable domain in full, completed from reference TRBV30 and TRBJ1-2, reads SQTIHQWPATLVQPVGSPLSLECTVEGTSNPNLYWYRQAAGRGLQLLFYSVGIGQISSEVPQNLSASRPQDRQFILSSKKLLLSDSGFYLCAWTLPGTGYGYTFGSGTRLTVV.

This clone was found a few times. The rearrangement uses TRBV25-1 and TRBJ1-2, with TRBD1 identical over 9 bases. This CDR3 is built from 15 residues. From germline, CDR1 is MGHDK and CDR2 SYGVNS. Germline trimming cut 2 bases from V and 6 bases from J; bases unmatched to any gene: 7. Here the CDR3 DNA reads TGTGCCAGCAGTGAACCAACGGGACAGGGTGATGGCTACACCTTC. Translated: CASSEPTGQGDGYTF.